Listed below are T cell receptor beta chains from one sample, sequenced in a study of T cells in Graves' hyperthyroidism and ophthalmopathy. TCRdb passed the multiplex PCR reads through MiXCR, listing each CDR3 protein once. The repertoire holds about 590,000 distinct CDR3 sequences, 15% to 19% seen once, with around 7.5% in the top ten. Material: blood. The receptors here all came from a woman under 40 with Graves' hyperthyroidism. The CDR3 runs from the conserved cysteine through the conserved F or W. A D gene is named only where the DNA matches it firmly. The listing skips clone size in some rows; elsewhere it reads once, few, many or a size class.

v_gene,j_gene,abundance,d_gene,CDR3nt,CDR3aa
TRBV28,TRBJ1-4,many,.,TGTGCCAGCACCACCGCAGGGGAGGGTAATGAAAAACTGTTTTTT,CASTTAGEGNEKLFF
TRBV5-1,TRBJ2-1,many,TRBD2,TGCGCCAGCAGCCCGATGACTAGCGGGTTATACAATGAGCAGTTCTTC,CASSPMTSGLYNEQFF
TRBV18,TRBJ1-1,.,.,TGTGCCAGCTCACCTGTACTCCAGAATGATGAAGCTTTCTTT,CASSPVLQNDEAFF
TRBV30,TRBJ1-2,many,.,TGTGCCTGGAGTGTGGGAGGGCCCTACACCTTC,CAWSVGGPYTF
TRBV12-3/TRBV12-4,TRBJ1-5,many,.,TGTGCCAGCAGACTGGGCGGGTTTTACAATCAGCCCCAGCATTTT,CASRLGGFYNQPQHF
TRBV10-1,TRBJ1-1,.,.,TGCGCCAGCAGTGAGTCCAACTTGGACACTGAAGCTTTCTTT,CASSESNLDTEAFF
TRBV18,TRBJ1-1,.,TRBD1,TGTGCCAGCTCACCAAACAGGGGCCTGAACACTGAAGCTTTCTTT,CASSPNRGLNTEAFF
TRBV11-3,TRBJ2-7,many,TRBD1,TGTGCCAGCAGCCCCGGGACAGGGGGGAATTACGAGCAGTACTTC,CASSPGTGGNYEQYF
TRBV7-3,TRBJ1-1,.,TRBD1,TGTGCCAGCAGCCCGGACAGGGGGCGATCCACTGAAGCTTTCTTT,CASSPDRGRSTEAFF
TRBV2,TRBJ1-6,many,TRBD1,TGTGCCAGCAGTGATGGGACAGAATATAATTCACCCCTCCACTTT,CASSDGTEYNSPLHF
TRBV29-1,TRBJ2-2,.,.,TGCAGCGGCTATTCGGACACCGGGGAGCTGTTTTTT,CSGYSDTGELFF
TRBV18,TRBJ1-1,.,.,TGTGCCGGCTCAAAGAGAGGAGGGGCGAACACTGAAGCTTTCTTT,CAGSKRGGANTEAFF
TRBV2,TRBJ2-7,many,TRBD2,TGTGCCAGCAGAGAAGGGGAGGGCGAGCAGTACTTC,CASREGEGEQYF
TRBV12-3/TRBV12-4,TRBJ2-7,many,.,TGTGCCAGCACGGTAGCGGCCCCAGACGAGCAGTACTTC,CASTVAAPDEQYF
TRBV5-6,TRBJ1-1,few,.,TGTGCCAGCAGACCCCGGGCCGTGGGGTTGAACACTGAAGCTTTCTTT,CASRPRAVGLNTEAFF
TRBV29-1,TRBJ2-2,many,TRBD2,TGCAGCGTTGGTTCCGCCTCCCTCCTAGCGGGAGGCACCGGGGAGCTGTTTTTT,CSVGSASLLAGGTGELFF
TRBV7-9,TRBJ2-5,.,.,TGTGCCAGCAGCTTAGAGGTCGTCGGCATACAAGAGACCCAGTACTTC,CASSLEVVGIQETQYF
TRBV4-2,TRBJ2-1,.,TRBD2,TGTGCCAGCAGCCAAAGGAGCTCACTAGCGGGAGGGGACAATGAGCAGTTCTTC,CASSQRSSLAGGDNEQFF
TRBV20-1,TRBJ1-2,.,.,TGCAGTGCCGAAACAGGTGGACCTTATGGCTACACCTTC,CSAETGGPYGYTF
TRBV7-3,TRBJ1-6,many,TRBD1,TGTGCCAGCAGCCGAGGGACAGACAATAATTCACCCCTCCACTTT,CASSRGTDNNSPLHF
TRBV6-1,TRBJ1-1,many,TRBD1,TGTGCCAGCAGTTGGACAGGTCAAAACACTGAAGCTTTCTTT,CASSWTGQNTEAFF
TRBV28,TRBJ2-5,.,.,TGTGCCAGCAGTTTGGCGACTCAGGGGTACCAAGAGACCCAGTACTTC,CASSLATQGYQETQYF
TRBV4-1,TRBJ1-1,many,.,TGCGCCAGCACCCCTAGTGGGGGAGTGAACACTGAAGCTTTCTTT,CASTPSGGVNTEAFF
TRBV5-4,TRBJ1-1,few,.,TGTGCCAGCAGCTTTTTTGAGATCAACACTGAAGCTTTCTTT,CASSFFEINTEAFF
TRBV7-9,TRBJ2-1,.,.,TGTGCCAGCAGCTCCCCGGAGCGTAGCGCTTACAATGAGCAGTTCTTC,CASSSPERSAYNEQFF
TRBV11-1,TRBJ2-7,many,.,TGTGCCAGCAGCAATCCTAGCCGAGGGGCCTACGAGCAGTACTTC,CASSNPSRGAYEQYF
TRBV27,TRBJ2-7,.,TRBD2,TGTGCCAGCAGAACCGGGACTAGCGGGAGGGCACTCCTGAACGAGCAGTACTTC,CASRTGTSGRALLNEQYF
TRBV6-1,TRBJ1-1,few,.,TGTGCCAGCAGCCGTTCCGTCCGGGTAGATGCTGAAGCTTTCTTT,CASSRSVRVDAEAFF
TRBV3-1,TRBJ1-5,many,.,TGTGCCAGCAGCCAAGATCTGGTCCAGCCCCAGCATTTT,CASSQDLVQPQHF
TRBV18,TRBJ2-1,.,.,TGTGCCAGCTCACCAGTGGGATATTACAATGAGCAGTTCTTC,CASSPVGYYNEQFF
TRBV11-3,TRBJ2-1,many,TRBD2,TGTGCCAGCAGCTCAGGGACTACTTCCTACAATGAGCAGTTCTTC,CASSSGTTSYNEQFF
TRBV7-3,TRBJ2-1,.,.,TGTGCCAGCAGCTTACGGGGGAACCCCTACAATGAGCAGTTCTTC,CASSLRGNPYNEQFF
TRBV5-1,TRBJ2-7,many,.,TGCGCCAGCAGTAAGGCGGCGACCTACGAGCAGTACTTC,CASSKAATYEQYF
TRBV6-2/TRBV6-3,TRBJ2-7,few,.,.,CASSWGQGSYEQHF
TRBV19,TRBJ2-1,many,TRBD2,TGTGCCAGTAGTCCGGGGACTAGCGGGAGGCCTCGTAACAATGAGCAGTTCTTC,CASSPGTSGRPRNNEQFF
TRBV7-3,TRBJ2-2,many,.,TGTGCCAGCAGTTTGACGGGTGAAGGGGAGCTGTTTTTT,CASSLTGEGELFF
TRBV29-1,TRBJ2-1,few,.,TGCAGCGTTGAGAAAGGGGACAATGAGCAGTTCTTC,CSVEKGDNEQFF
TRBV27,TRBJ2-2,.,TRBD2,TGTGCCAGCAGTTCTGCCCTAGCGGGAGCCCCCGGGGAGCTGTTTTTT,CASSSALAGAPGELFF
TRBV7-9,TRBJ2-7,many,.,TGTGCCAGCAGCTTAGTGTGGGAGCAGTACTTC,CASSLVWEQYF
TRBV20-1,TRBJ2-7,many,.,TGCAGTGCTAGAGATGGTCACTCCTCCTACGAGCAGTACTTC,CSARDGHSSYEQYF
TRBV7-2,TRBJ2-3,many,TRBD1,TGTGCCAGCAGCTTAGGGTGGGACAGGGCAACAGATACGCAGTATTTT,CASSLGWDRATDTQYF
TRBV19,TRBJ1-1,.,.,TGTGCCAGTAGTATCAGGGGTGGTATTAACGCTGAAGCTTTCTTT,CASSIRGGINAEAFF
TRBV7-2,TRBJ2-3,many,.,TGTGCCAGCAGCTTAGAGGGGGGGATATTTGCGCAGTATTTT,CASSLEGGIFAQYF
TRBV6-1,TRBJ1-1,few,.,TGTGCCAGCAGTTTGAAACAGGGAATGTGGACTGAAGCTTTCTTT,CASSLKQGMWTEAFF
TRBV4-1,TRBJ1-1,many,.,TGCGCCAGCAGCCAAGCTCCTTGGGGGACACTAGAAGCTTTCTTT,CASSQAPWGTLEAFF
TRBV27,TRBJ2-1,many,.,TGTGCCAGCACTCCTACGCCGCAGAGCAATGAGCAGTTCTTC,CASTPTPQSNEQFF
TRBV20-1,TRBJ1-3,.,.,TGCAGTGCTAGAGATATCAGGGACTCTGGAAACACCATATATTTT,CSARDIRDSGNTIYF
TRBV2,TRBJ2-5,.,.,TGTGCCAGCAGTGAAGCGGGCCGAAAAGAGACCCAGTACTTC,CASSEAGRKETQYF
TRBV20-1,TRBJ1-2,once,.,TGCAGTGCTGGCCCAGACACCTTC,CSAGPDTF
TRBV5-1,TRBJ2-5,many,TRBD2,TGCGCCAGCAGCTCCTCCGGGACTAGCGGGAAAGAGACCCAGTACTTC,CASSSSGTSGKETQYF
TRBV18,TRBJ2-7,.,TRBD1,TGTGCCAGCTCATCACCCCGGGACAGGGTATTCAACGAGCAGTACTTC,CASSSPRDRVFNEQYF
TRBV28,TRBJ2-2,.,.,TGTGCCAGCAGTTTTTGGACAGCGAACACCGGGGAGCTGTTTTTT,CASSFWTANTGELFF
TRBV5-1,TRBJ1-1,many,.,TGCGCCAGCAGCTTAAGGGTCGGGGACACTGAAGCTTTCTTT,CASSLRVGDTEAFF
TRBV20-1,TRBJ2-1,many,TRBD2,TGCAGTGGAAGGGGCTACCCTAGCGGGACCTACAATGAGCAGTTCTTC,CSGRGYPSGTYNEQFF
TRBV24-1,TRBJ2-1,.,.,TGTGCCACGGCACGTAAAGGCGGGCGCTCCTACAATGAGCAGTTCTTC,CATARKGGRSYNEQFF